The sequence of this T cell receptor beta chain was determined in a study of control samples from healthy donors and cancer patients. Only in-frame clones appear in the TCRdb table, and some are missing; sequencing was by immunoSEQ multiplex PCR. The table lists more than 95,000 clones, 85% to 95% of them singletons, with around 0.6% in the top ten. This CDR3 is 15 amino acids long. Germline V gene lookup returns CDR1 SNHLY and CDR2 FYNNEI. V lost 7 bases to trimming and J lost 0 bases; unmatched junction nucleotides: 4. Sequencing used PBMCs. This rearrangement joins TRBV2 to TRBJ1-5; 9 bases match TRBD1. This TCR was sampled from a man older than 75 with head and neck cancer. The CDR3 DNA sequence: TGTGCCAGCACTGGGGGACAGGGTAGCAATCAGCCCCAGCATTTT. It translates to CASTGGQGSNQPQHF. The whole variable domain, filled in from reference TRBV2 and TRBJ1-5, reads EPEVTQTPSHQVTQMGQEVILRCVPISNHLYFYWYRQILGQKVEFLVSFYNNEISEKSEIFDDQFSVERPDGSNFTLKIRSTKLEDSAMYFCASTGGQGSNQPQHFGDGTRLSIL.